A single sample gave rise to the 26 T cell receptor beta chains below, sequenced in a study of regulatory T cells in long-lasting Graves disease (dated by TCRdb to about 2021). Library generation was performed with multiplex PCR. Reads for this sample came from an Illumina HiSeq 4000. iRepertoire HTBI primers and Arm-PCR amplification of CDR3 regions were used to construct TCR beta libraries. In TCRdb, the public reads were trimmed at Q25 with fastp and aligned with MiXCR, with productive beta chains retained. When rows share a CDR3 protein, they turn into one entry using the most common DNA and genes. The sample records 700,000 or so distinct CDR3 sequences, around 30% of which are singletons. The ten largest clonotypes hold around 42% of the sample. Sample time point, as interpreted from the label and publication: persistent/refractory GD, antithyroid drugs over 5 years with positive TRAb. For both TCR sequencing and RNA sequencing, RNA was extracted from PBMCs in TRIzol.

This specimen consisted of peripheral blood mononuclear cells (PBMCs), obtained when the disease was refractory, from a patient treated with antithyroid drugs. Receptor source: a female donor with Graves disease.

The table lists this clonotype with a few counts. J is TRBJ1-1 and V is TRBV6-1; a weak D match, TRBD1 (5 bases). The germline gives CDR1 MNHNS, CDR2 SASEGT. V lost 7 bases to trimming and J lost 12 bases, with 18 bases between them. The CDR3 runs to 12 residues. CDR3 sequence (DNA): TGTGCCAGCATCTCAAGGGGCCAAGGTTCTTTCTTT. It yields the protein CASISRGQGSFF.

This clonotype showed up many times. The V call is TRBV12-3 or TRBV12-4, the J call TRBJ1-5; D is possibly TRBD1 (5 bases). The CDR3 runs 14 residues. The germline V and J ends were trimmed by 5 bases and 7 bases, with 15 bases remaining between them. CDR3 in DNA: TGTGCCAGCAGTCCGGGACTAGTGAGCCAGCCCCAGCATTTT. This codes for CASSPGLVSQPQHF.

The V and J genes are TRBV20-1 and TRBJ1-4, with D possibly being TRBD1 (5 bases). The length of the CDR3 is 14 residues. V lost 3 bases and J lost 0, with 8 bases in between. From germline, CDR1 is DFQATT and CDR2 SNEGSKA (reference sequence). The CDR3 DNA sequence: TGCAGTGCTAGTAGGGGTGCAACTAATGAAAAACTGTTTTTT. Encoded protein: CSASRGATNEKLFF.

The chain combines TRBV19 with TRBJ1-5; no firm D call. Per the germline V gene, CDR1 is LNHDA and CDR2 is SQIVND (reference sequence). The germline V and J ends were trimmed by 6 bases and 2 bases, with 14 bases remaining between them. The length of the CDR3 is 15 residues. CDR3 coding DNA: TGTGCCAGTAGAGAACGAGGGAATGGCAATCAGCCCCAGCATTTT. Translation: CASRERGNGNQPQHF.

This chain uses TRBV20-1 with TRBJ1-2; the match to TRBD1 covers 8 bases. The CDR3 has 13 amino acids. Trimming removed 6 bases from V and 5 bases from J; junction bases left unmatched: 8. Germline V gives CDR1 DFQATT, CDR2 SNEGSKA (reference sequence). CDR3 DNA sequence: TGCAGTGCCAGCGTGACAGGGGTTTATGGCTACACCTTC. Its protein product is CSASVTGVYGYTF.

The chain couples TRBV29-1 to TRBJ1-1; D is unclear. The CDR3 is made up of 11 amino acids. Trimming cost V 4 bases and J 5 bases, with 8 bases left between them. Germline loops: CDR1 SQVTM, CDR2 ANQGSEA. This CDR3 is CSVAEETEAFF. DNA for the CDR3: TGCAGCGTTGCCGAGGAGACTGAAGCTTTCTTT.

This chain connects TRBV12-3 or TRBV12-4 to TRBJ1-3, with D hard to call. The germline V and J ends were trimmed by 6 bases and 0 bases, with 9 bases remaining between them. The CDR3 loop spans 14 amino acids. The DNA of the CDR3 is TGTGCCAGCAGGCGGGAGAGCTCTGGAAACACCATATATTTT. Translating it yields CASRRESSGNTIYF.

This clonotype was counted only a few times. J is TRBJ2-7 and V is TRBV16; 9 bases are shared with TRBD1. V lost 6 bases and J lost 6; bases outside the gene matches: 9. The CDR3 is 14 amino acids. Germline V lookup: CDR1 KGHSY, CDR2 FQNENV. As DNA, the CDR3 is TGTGCCAGCAGTCCGGACAGGGGAAGGGTCGAGCAGTACTTC. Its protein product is CASSPDRGRVEQYF.

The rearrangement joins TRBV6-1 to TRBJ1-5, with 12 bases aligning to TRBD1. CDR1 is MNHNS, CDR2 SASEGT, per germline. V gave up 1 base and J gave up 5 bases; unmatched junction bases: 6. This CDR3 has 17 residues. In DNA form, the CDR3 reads TGTGCCAGCAGTGAAGGATGGGGACAGGGGGCTTATCAGCCCCAGCATTTT. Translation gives CASSEGWGQGAYQPQHF.

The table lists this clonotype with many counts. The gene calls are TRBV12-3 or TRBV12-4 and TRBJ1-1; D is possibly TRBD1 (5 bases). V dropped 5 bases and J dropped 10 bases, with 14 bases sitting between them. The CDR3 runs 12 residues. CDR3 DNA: TGTGCCAGCAGTGCCCAGCCCCAGGGAGCTTTCTTT. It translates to CASSAQPQGAFF.

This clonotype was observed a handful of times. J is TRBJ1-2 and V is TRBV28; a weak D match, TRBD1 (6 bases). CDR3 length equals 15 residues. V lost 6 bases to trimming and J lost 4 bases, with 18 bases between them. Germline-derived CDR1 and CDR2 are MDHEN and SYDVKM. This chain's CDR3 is CASSFGIQGSYGYTF. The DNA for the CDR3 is TGTGCCAGCAGCTTCGGAATACAGGGAAGCTATGGCTACACCTTC.

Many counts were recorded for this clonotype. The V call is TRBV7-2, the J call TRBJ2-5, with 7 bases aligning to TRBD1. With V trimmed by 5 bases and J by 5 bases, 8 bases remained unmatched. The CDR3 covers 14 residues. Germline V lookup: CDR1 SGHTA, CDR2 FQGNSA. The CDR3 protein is CASSGRQGGETQYF. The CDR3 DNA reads TGTGCCAGCAGCGGGCGACAGGGTGGGGAGACCCAGTACTTC.

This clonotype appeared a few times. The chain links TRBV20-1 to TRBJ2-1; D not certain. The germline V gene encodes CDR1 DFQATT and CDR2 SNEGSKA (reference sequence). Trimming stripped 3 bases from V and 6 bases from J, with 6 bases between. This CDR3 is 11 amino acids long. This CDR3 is CSASRLNEQFF. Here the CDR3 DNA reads TGCAGTGCTAGTCGGCTCAATGAGCAGTTCTTC.

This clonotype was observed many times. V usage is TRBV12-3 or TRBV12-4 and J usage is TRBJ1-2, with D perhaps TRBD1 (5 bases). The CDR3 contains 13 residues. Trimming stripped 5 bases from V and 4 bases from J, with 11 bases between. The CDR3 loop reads CASSPPGTYGYTF. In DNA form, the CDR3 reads TGTGCCAGCAGTCCCCCCGGGACCTATGGCTACACCTTC.

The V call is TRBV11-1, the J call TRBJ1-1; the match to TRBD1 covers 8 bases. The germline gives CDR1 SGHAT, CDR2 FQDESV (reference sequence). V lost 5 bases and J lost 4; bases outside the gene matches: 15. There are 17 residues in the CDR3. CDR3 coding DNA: TGTGCCAGCAGCCGCGGTCGGACAGGGAAAAAGGGCACTGAAGCTTTCTTT. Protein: CASSRGRTGKKGTEAFF.

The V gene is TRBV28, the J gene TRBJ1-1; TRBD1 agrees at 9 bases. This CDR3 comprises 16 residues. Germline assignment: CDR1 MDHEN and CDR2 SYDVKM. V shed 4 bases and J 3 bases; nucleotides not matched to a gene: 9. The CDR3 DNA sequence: TGTGCCAGCAGTTCCCCTTGGGGACAGGGAGACACTGAAGCTTTCTTT. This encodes CASSSPWGQGDTEAFF.

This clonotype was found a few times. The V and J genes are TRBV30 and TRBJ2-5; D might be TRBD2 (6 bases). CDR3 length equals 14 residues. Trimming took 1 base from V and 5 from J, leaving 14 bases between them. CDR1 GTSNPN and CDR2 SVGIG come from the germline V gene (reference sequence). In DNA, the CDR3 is TGTGCCTGGAGTGCGCGGCGTGGAGGGGAGACCCAGTACTTC. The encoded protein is CAWSARRGGETQYF.

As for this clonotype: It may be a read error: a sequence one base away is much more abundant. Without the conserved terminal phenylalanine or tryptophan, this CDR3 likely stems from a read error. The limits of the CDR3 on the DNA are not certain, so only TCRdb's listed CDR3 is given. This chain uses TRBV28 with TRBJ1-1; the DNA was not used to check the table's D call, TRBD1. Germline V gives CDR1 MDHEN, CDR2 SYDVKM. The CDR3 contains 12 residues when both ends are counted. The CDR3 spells CASRSRGPGTFL.

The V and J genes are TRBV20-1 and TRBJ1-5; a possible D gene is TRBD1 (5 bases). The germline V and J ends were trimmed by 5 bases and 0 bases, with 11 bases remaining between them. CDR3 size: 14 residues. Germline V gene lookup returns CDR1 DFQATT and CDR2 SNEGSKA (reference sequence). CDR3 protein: CSAQGKYSNQPQHF. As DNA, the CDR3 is TGCAGTGCTCAGGGAAAATATAGCAATCAGCCCCAGCATTTT.

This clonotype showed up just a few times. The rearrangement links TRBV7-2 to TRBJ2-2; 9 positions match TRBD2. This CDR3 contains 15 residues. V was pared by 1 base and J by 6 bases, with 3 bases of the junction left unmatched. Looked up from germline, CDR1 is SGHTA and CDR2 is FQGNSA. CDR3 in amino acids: CASSLVVAGAGELFF. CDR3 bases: TGTGCCAGCAGCTTAGTCGTAGCGGGAGCCGGGGAGCTGTTTTTT.

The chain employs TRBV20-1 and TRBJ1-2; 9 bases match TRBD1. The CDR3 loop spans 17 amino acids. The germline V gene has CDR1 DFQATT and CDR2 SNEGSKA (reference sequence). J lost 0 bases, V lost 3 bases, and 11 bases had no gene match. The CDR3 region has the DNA TGCAGTGCTAGGGGGACAGGGATCTTGGATCCTAACTATGGCTACACCTTC. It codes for CSARGTGILDPNYGYTF.

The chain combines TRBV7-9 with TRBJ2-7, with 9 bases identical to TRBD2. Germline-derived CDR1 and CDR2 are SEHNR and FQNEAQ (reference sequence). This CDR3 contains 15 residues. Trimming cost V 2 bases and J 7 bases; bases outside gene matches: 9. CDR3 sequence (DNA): TGTGCCAGCAGCTTATTGGGTCTAGCGGGAAGTGAGCAGTACTTC. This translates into CASSLLGLAGSEQYF.

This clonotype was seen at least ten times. CDR3: CASSSTEQFNEKLFF. The CDR3 DNA reads TGTGCCAGCAGCTCCACGGAACAGTTTAATGAAAAACTGTTTTTT. The chain employs TRBV3-1 and TRBJ1-4; D remains ambiguous. Germline V gene lookup returns CDR1 LGHDT and CDR2 YNNKEL (reference sequence). V dropped 5 bases and J dropped 4 bases, with 14 bases sitting between them. The CDR3 totals 15 residues. The variable domain in full, with the rest retrieved from reference TRBV3-1 and TRBJ1-4, is DTAVSQTPKYLVTQMGNDKSIKCEQNLGHDTMYWYKQDSKKFLKIMFSYNNKELIINETVPNRFSPKSPDKAHLNLHINSLELGDSAVYFCASSSTEQFNEKLFFGSGTQLSVL.

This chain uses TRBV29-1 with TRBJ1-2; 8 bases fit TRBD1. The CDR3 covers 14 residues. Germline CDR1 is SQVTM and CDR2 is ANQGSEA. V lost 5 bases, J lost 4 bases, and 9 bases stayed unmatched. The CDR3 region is CSVPRDRPLYGYTF. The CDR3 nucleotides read TGCAGCGTTCCCAGGGACAGGCCTCTCTATGGCTACACCTTC.

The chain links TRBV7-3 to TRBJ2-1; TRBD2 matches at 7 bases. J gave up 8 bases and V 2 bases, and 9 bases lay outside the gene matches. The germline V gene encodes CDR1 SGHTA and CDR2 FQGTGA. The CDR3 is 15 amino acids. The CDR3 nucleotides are TGTGCCAGCAGCTTAGCTGGCGGGAGTAGGGATGAGCAGTTCTTC. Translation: CASSLAGGSRDEQFF.

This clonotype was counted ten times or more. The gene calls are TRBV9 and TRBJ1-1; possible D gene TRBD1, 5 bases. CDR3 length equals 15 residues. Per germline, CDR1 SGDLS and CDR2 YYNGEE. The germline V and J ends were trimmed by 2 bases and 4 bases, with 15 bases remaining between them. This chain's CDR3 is CASSVVSRGPTEAFF. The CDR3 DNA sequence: TGTGCCAGCAGCGTCGTTAGTAGGGGACCCACTGAAGCTTTCTTT.